One and the same sample provided the 18 T cell receptor beta chains below, sequenced in a study of cytomegalovirus exposure and HLA in healthy donors. The data were produced by immunoSEQ multiplex PCR, yet TCRdb's version contains in-frame clones alone and is incomplete. This table has some 48,000 clones, approximately 88% appearing once. Sequencing input: PBMCs. Receptors originate from a woman between 25 and 40 years old in good health and CMV-seronegative.

The chain has TRBV19 and TRBJ2-5; 7 nucleotides align to TRBD2. Germline assignment: CDR1 LNHDA and CDR2 SQIVND (reference sequence). J lost 3 bases, V lost 6 bases, and 10 bases had no gene match. The CDR3 has 15 residues. The CDR3 nucleotides read TGTGCCAGTAGAGGTACCTCTAGCGGTAAAGAGACCCAGTACTTC. Protein: CASRGTSSGKETQYF.

The chain has TRBV7-2 and TRBJ2-7; D not certain. Germline assignment: CDR1 SGHTA and CDR2 FQGNSA. V shed 5 bases and J shed 4 bases, with 12 bases lying between them. The CDR3 is made up of 13 amino acids. The CDR3: CASSPQRVYEQYF. CDR3 nucleotide sequence: TGTGCCAGCAGCCCTCAGCGAGTGTACGAGCAGTACTTC.

This clone appeared once. The V call is TRBV9, the J call TRBJ2-7; 9 positions match TRBD1. The CDR3 runs to 14 residues. CDR1 and CDR2 (germline): SGDLS, YYNGEE. Unmatched junction bases numbered 5, after V lost 4 bases and J lost 3 bases. CDR3 region: CASSPAGQGYEQYF. The CDR3 coding sequence is TGTGCCAGCAGCCCAGCGGGACAGGGCTACGAGCAGTACTTC.

The J gene is TRBJ2-5, the V gene TRBV9; D is possibly TRBD1 (5 bases). CDR1 and CDR2 from the germline V gene are SGDLS and YYNGEE. The CDR3 is 15 residues long. Trimming took 0 bases from V and 2 from J, leaving 11 bases between them. The CDR3 nucleotides read TGTGCCAGCAGCGTAGAGGGGAACAGACAAGAGACCCAGTACTTC. Its protein product is CASSVEGNRQETQYF.

The V gene is TRBV29-1, the J gene TRBJ1-1; no clear D. The CDR3 consists of 11 residues. Germline V lookup: CDR1 SQVTM, CDR2 ANQGSEA. The V end was cut by 6 bases, the J end by 4 bases, with 9 bases between. Here the CDR3 reads CSVGKGTEAFF. The CDR3 DNA is TGCAGCGTCGGGAAGGGCACTGAAGCTTTCTTT.

This chain uses TRBV5-1 with TRBJ2-6; 8 bases align to TRBD1. The CDR3 is 18 amino acids. Trimming removed 0 bases from V and 2 bases from J; junction bases left unmatched: 7. CDR1 SGHRS and CDR2 YFSETQ come from the germline V gene. CDR3 in DNA: TGCGCCAGCAGCTTGGTGGGCAGGGGGCTAACTGGGGCCAACGTCCTGACTTTC. It codes for CASSLVGRGLTGANVLTF.

Only a few counts were recorded for this clone. The rearrangement links TRBV28 to TRBJ1-4, with TRBD1 identical over 7 bases. Looked up from germline, CDR1 is MDHEN and CDR2 is SYDVKM. Trimming at V came to 6 bases and at J to 12 bases, leaving 19 bases not matched to a gene. The CDR3 is made up of 16 amino acids. CDR3 sequence reads: CASRAATGEATRELFF. CDR3 coding DNA: TGTGCCAGCAGAGCCGCTACAGGGGAGGCTACGAGGGAACTGTTTTTT.

This chain joins TRBV19 and TRBJ1-3; D may be TRBD1 (5 bases). Germline CDR1 LNHDA, CDR2 SQIVND (reference sequence). V gave up 8 bases and J gave up 8 bases, with 19 bases separating them. The CDR3 is 14 residues long. In DNA, the CDR3 is TGTGCCAGTGGGGTCGACAGACCCCGGGACACCATATATTTT. Residues: CASGVDRPRDTIYF.

The chain employs TRBV6-5 and TRBJ2-7; TRBD1 matches at 7 bases. Germline values: CDR1 MNHEY, CDR2 SVGAGI. CDR3 length equals 14 residues. V shed 5 bases and J 2 bases; nucleotides not matched to a gene: 6. CDR3 DNA sequence: TGTGCCAGCAGTACAGGGGTTAAAACCTACGAGCAGTACTTC. Encoded protein: CASSTGVKTYEQYF.

The chain recombines TRBV15 with TRBJ1-2, with TRBD1 matching 11 bases. From germline, CDR1 is LNHNV and CDR2 YYDKDF (reference sequence). V shed 5 bases and J 5 bases; nucleotides not matched to a gene: 13. There are 17 residues in the CDR3. The CDR3 sequence is CATSWLAAGQGEYGYTF. The CDR3 DNA is TGTGCCACCAGCTGGTTAGCGGCGGGACAGGGGGAATATGGCTACACCTTC.

The rearrangement uses TRBV11-2 and TRBJ2-3; 12 bases line up with TRBD2. There are 16 residues in the CDR3. The V gene's germline CDR1 is SGHAT and CDR2 FQNNGV. With 5 bases clipped from V and 5 bases from J, the junction kept 8 bases outside the gene matches. The CDR3 protein is CASSHRTSGILDTQYF. The CDR3 coding sequence is TGTGCCAGCAGCCACCGGACTAGCGGGATCTTAGATACGCAGTATTTT.

V and J are TRBV10-1 and TRBJ2-5; D ambiguous. Germline V gene sequence: CDR1 WNHNN, CDR2 SYGVQD (reference sequence). The CDR3 is 12 residues long. Deletions cut 7 bases from V and 9 bases from J, with 15 bases between. The CDR3 region has the DNA TGCGCCAGCATTGGAACCCGGGTCGCCCAGTACTTC. Translated: CASIGTRVAQYF.

The DNA of the CDR3 is TGCAGTGGTCTAGCGGCCTACGAGCAGTACTTC. As protein: CSGLAAYEQYF. V and J are TRBV20-1 and TRBJ2-7; 7 bases are shared with TRBD2. CDR1 and CDR2 from the germline V gene are DFQATT and SNEGSKA (reference sequence). The CDR3 covers 11 residues. Trimming cost V 7 bases and J 2 bases; bases outside gene matches: 2.

This clone occurred a few times. J is TRBJ2-1 and V is TRBV7-2; 13 bases are a match to TRBD2. There are 15 residues in the CDR3. Trimming at V came to 1 base and at J to 7 bases, leaving 1 base not matched to a gene. Germline V CDR1 and CDR2: SGHTA, FQGNSA. DNA for the CDR3: TGTGCCAGCAGCTTAGAACTAGCGGGAGGGAATGAGCAGTTCTTC. This gives the protein CASSLELAGGNEQFF.

This clone has just a few counts. V usage is TRBV6-5 and J usage is TRBJ1-4; D might be TRBD1 (6 bases). Between the trimmed V and J ends, which lost 11 bases and 4 bases, there was a span of 20 bases. This CDR3 region has 15 residues. Per germline, CDR1 MNHEY and CDR2 SVGAGI. The CDR3 sequence is CAGKEVGQINEKLFF. DNA for the CDR3: TGTGCCGGTAAAGAAGTGGGACAAATTAATGAAAAACTGTTTTTT.

The chain couples TRBV11-2 to TRBJ2-6; D is undetermined. CDR3 length: 15 amino acids. V was clipped by 5 bases and J by 1 base, with 9 bases between them. Germline assignment: CDR1 SGHAT and CDR2 FQNNGV. The CDR3, as DNA: TGTGCCAGCAGCATGTACGGGTCTGGGGCCAACGTCCTGACTTTC. Its protein is CASSMYGSGANVLTF.

The V gene is TRBV18, the J gene TRBJ1-4; D unresolved. CDR3 size: 15 residues. In germline, CDR1 is KGHSH, CDR2 LQKENI. V gave up 3 bases and J gave up 4 bases, with 12 bases separating them. This CDR3 reads CASSPRVNHNEKLFF. CDR3 sequence (DNA): TGTGCCAGCTCACCGCGAGTCAACCATAATGAAAAACTGTTTTTT.

V usage is TRBV7-9 and J usage is TRBJ1-1, with TRBD1 identical over 8 bases. Germline lookup yields CDR1 SEHNR and CDR2 FQNEAQ (reference sequence). This CDR3 spans 14 amino acids. Trimming cost V 10 bases and J 4 bases; bases outside gene matches: 11. CDR3 nucleotide sequence: TGTGCCATGGAGTGGGACAGGCTCCCCACTGAAGCTTTCTTT. The encoded protein is CAMEWDRLPTEAFF.